The 19 T cell receptor beta chains presented below share a single source sample, sequenced in a study of shared clonotypes between healthy human individuals. TCRdb keeps only in-frame clones here, not all; method: immunoSEQ multiplex PCR. The sample consists of over 2 million clones, over 85% of them appearing once. Terminally differentiated effector memory CD45RA+ cells were left out of the naive CD8 fraction, which was CD45RO-negative and positively selected for CCR7. Sample: naive CD8+ T cells sorted from blood. These receptors were collected from a man between 18 and 29 years old in good health.

The chain uses TRBV9 and TRBJ2-5; TRBD2 aligns across 8 bases. Losses at the gene ends were 8 bases for V and 5 bases for J; bases not matched to a gene: 14. In germline, CDR1 is SGDLS, CDR2 YYNGEE. The CDR3 length is 15 residues. DNA for the CDR3: TGTGCCAGTCAAGCCCTAGATAGCGGGGCGGAGACCCAGTACTTC. Translating gives CASQALDSGAETQYF.

About this clone itself: Other DNA sequences in this specimen translate into the identical CDR3. The chain joins TRBV4-1 to TRBJ2-5; 8 bases align to TRBD1. The CDR3 sequence is 15 residues long. In germline, CDR1 is MGHRA, CDR2 YSYEKL. J lost 4 bases, V lost 1 base, and 5 bases had no gene match. Here the CDR3 reads CASSQGTGLGETQYF. The CDR3 DNA follows: TGCGCCAGCAGCCAAGGGACAGGGTTAGGAGAGACCCAGTACTTC.

The V gene is TRBV18, the J gene TRBJ1-4; D is ambiguous. Trimming pared 5 bases from V and 8 bases from J, leaving 18 bases between. The CDR3 runs 15 residues. Germline CDR1 KGHSH, CDR2 LQKENI. The CDR3 loop reads CASSTEGGIWEKLFF. DNA for the CDR3: TGTGCCAGCTCAACCGAGGGCGGGATTTGGGAAAAACTGTTTTTT.

The chain recombines TRBV4-3 with TRBJ2-5; the match to TRBD1 covers 8 bases. The CDR3 covers 13 residues. Germline CDR1 LGHNA, CDR2 YSLEER. The V gene end was trimmed by 4 bases and the J gene end by 11 bases; junction bases not matched to a gene: 9. CDR3 amino acids: CASSLGQGRFQYF. The CDR3 bases are TGCGCCAGCAGCCTAGGACAGGGCCGGTTTCAGTACTTC.

The rearrangement links TRBV7-9 to TRBJ2-2; D not resolved. The CDR3 sequence is 16 residues long. Trimming pared 4 bases from V and 0 bases from J, leaving 12 bases between. Germline V gives CDR1 SEHNR, CDR2 FQNEAQ (reference sequence). CDR3: CASSSTSFTNTGELFF. The DNA for the CDR3 is TGTGCCAGCAGCTCAACATCCTTTACGAACACCGGGGAGCTGTTTTTT.

This chain uses TRBV28 with TRBJ2-7, with unresolved D. Germline V gene data show CDR1 as MDHEN and CDR2 as SYDVKM. The V end was cut by 2 bases, the J end by 2 bases, with 10 bases between. The CDR3 length is 14 residues. CDR3 in DNA: TGTGCCAGCAGTTTAGTAAGGGCACCCTACGAGCAGTACTTC. It translates to CASSLVRAPYEQYF.

In this sample, this clone turned up once. One base separates it from a far larger clone, so it is likely a read error. Other DNA sequences in the same sample also yield this CDR3. The V call is TRBV9, the J call TRBJ2-5, with D possibly called TRBD1 or TRBD2 (5 bases each). V was cut by 0 bases and J by 2 bases, with 8 bases left in between. Germline V lookup: CDR1 SGDLS, CDR2 YYNGEE. There are 14 residues in the CDR3. CDR3 residues: CASSVGGDQETQYF. The CDR3 DNA reads TGTGCCAGCAGCGTAGGAGGGGATCAAGAGACCCAGTACTTC.

A note on this clone: At the DNA level, this CDR3 is encoded by other sequences in the same sample as well. The V and J genes are TRBV7-6 and TRBJ2-3, with unresolved D. This CDR3 comprises 13 residues. V was shortened by 1 base and J by 3 bases, with 5 bases between the two germline ends. Germline V gene data show CDR1 as SGHVS and CDR2 as FNYEAQ. The CDR3 DNA reads as TGTGCCAGCAGCTTAGTTACGACAGATACGCAGTATTTT. Its protein product is CASSLVTTDTQYF.

V and J are TRBV30 and TRBJ2-1; 11 nucleotides line up with TRBD2. The CDR3 runs 16 residues. Germline trimming cut 0 bases from V and 4 bases from J; bases unmatched to any gene: 5. Germline CDR1 and CDR2: GTSNPN and SVGIG (reference sequence). The CDR3 spells CAWSVVLAGVYNEQFF. Written as DNA, the CDR3 is TGTGCCTGGAGTGTAGTACTAGCGGGGGTGTACAATGAGCAGTTCTTC.

As to this clone: Within the sample, other DNA sequences also encode this same CDR3. The chain is built from TRBV6-5 and TRBJ2-2, with no clear D. Germline V gene data show CDR1 as MNHEY and CDR2 as SVGAGI. V lost 3 bases and J lost 1, with 6 bases in between. The CDR3 totals 14 residues. In nucleotides, the CDR3 is TGTGCCAGCAGTTATGGGGAGAACACCGGGGAGCTGTTTTTT. Residues: CASSYGENTGELFF.

The chain carries TRBV6-5 and TRBJ1-5; possible D gene TRBD1, 5 bases. This CDR3 contains 15 residues. The V end was cut by 6 bases, the J end by 4 bases, with 16 bases between. Germline V lookup: CDR1 MNHEY, CDR2 SVGAGI. In DNA form, the CDR3 reads TGTGCCAGCAGCCCTATGGCGGAGGGGAATCAGCCCCAGCATTTT. Its protein product is CASSPMAEGNQPQHF.

Regarding this clone: The sample contains more than one DNA sequence encoding this CDR3. The chain has TRBV7-9 and TRBJ1-1; 7 nucleotides align to TRBD1. Looked up from germline, CDR1 is SEHNR and CDR2 is FQNEAQ (reference sequence). V shed 5 bases, J shed 0 bases, and the junction held 6 bases outside the gene matches. CDR3 size: 15 residues. The CDR3 here is CASSAGQGVNTEAFF. The CDR3 nucleotides are TGTGCCAGCAGCGCCGGGCAGGGGGTGAACACTGAAGCTTTCTTT. Based on the CDR3 plus reference TRBV7-9 and TRBJ1-1, the full variable domain is DTGVSQNPRHKITKRGQNVTFRCDPISEHNRLYWYRQTLGQGPEFLTYFQNEAQLEKSRLLSDRFSAERPKGSFSTLEIQRTEQGDSAMYLCASSAGQGVNTEAFFGQGTRLTVV.

The chain carries TRBV5-4 and TRBJ2-1; 7 nucleotides agree with TRBD2. Germline values: CDR1 SGHNT, CDR2 YYREEE (reference sequence). There are 12 residues in the CDR3. V lost 5 bases and J lost 7; bases outside the gene matches: 3. This chain's CDR3 is CASRGEGNEQFF. Here the CDR3 DNA reads TGTGCCAGCAGGGGGGAGGGGAATGAGCAGTTCTTC.

The J gene is TRBJ2-5, the V gene TRBV5-5; 8 bases fit TRBD1. The CDR3 extends over 14 amino acids. V dropped 0 bases and J dropped 3; count of bases not matched to a gene: 1. The germline V gene has CDR1 SGHKS and CDR2 YYEKEE (reference sequence). The CDR3 is CASSLGQGKETQYF. CDR3 DNA: TGTGCCAGCAGCTTGGGACAGGGGAAAGAGACCCAGTACTTC.

This sequence joins TRBV27 and TRBJ2-3; TRBD2 matches at 9 bases. The CDR3 length is 15 residues. CDR1 is MNHEY, CDR2 SMNVEV, per germline (reference sequence). Losses at the gene ends were 1 base for V and 6 bases for J; bases not matched to a gene: 5. The CDR3, as DNA: TGTGCCAGCAGTTTATGGACTAGCGAGTCGGATACGCAGTATTTT. Its protein product is CASSLWTSESDTQYF.

The chain couples TRBV2 to TRBJ2-7; 9 bases match TRBD1. V shed 4 bases and J 7 bases; nucleotides not matched to a gene: 8. The CDR3 is 14 residues long. Per the germline V gene, CDR1 is SNHLY and CDR2 is FYNNEI. DNA of the CDR3: TGTGCCAGCAGTGTTCCGGGACAGGGAAATGAGCAGTACTTC. It is translated as CASSVPGQGNEQYF.

This chain joins TRBV19 and TRBJ1-5; maybe TRBD1 (6 bases). Trimming removed 7 bases at V and 3 bases at J, with 22 bases between. Germline CDR1 reads LNHDA; CDR2 reads SQIVND (reference sequence). The CDR3 has 17 amino acids. Written as DNA, the CDR3 is TGTGCCAGTACCACCCGGACAGATGTGAGTATCAATCAGCCCCAGCATTTT. Its translation is CASTTRTDVSINQPQHF.

This chain uses TRBV10-3 with TRBJ1-5, with D perhaps matching TRBD1 (5 bases). Germline V lookup: CDR1 ENHRY, CDR2 SYGVKD. Trimming stripped 0 bases from V and 0 bases from J, with 12 bases between. CDR3 length equals 17 residues. In DNA, the CDR3 is TGTGCCATCAGTGAGTCGGATGGGGGGTATAGCAATCAGCCCCAGCATTTT. Translating gives CAISESDGGYSNQPQHF.

The chain links TRBV11-2 to TRBJ2-7, with no clear D. The CDR3 contains 11 residues. V dropped 1 base and J dropped 5 bases, with 3 bases sitting between them. Looked up from germline, CDR1 is SGHAT and CDR2 is FQNNGV. CDR3 amino acids: CASSLADEQYF. For the CDR3, the DNA is TGTGCCAGCAGCTTAGCGGACGAGCAGTACTTC.